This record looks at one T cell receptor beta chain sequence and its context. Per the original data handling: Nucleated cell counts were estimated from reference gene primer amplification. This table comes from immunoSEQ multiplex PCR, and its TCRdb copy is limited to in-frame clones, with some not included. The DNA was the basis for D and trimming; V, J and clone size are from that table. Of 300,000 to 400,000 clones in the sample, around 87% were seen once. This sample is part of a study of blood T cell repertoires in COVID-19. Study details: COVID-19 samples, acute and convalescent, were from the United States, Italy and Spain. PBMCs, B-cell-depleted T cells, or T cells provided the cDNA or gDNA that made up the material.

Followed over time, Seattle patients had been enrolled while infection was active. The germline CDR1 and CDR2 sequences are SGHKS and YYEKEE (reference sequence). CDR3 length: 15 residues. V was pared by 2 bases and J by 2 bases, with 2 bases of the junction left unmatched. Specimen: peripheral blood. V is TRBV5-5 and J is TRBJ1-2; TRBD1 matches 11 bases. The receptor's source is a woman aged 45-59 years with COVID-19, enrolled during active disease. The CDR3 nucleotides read TGTGCCAGCAGCTTCGGGACAGGGGGGAACTATGGCTACACCTTC. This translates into CASSFGTGGNYGYTF. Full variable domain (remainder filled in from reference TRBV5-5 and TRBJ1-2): DAGVTQSPTHLIKTRGQQVTLRCSPISGHKSVSWYQQVLGQGPQFIFQYYEKEERGRGNFPDRFSARQFPNYSSELNVNALLLGDSALYLCASSFGTGGNYGYTFGSGTRLTVV.